This is a list of T cell receptor beta chains from one sample in a study of T cells in Graves' hyperthyroidism and ophthalmopathy. From the multiplex PCR reads, TCRdb called clonotypes with MiXCR, one entry per CDR3 protein. The data show 300,000 to 450,000 distinct CDR3 sequences, with about 15% seen just once and 9.5% to 11% held by the top ten. Sequencing was carried out using blood. The origin of the receptors is an older woman with Graves' hyperthyroidism. Both conserved end residues are part of each CDR3. A D gene is named only where the DNA matches it firmly. Clone size is stated in some rows and not others, as once, few, many or a class when expanded.

TRBJ1-6,NA,TRBD1,TRBV5-1,CASSFGTGQGSRPHF,TGCGCCAGCAGCTTTGGAACGGGACAGGGGTCGAGGCCCCACTTT
TRBJ1-5,many,NA,TRBV10-3,CAISPDRSNQPQHF,TGTGCCATCAGTCCCGACAGGAGCAATCAGCCCCAGCATTTT
TRBJ2-7,many,TRBD2,TRBV5-1,CASSLSTSGGEQYF,TGCGCCAGCAGCTTATCAACTAGCGGGGGCGAGCAGTACTTC
TRBJ1-5,NA,NA,TRBV9,CASSVGEGQPQHF,TGTGCCAGCAGCGTAGGTGAGGGACAGCCCCAGCATTTT
TRBJ1-5,NA,NA,TRBV3-1,CASSLNQGGRQPQHF,TGTGCCAGCAGCCTAAACCAGGGAGGGAGGCAGCCCCAGCATTTT
TRBJ1-6,many,NA,TRBV5-1,CASSLQGYNSPLHF,TGCGCCAGCAGCTTGCAGGGATATAATTCACCCCTCCACTTT
TRBJ2-6,NA,NA,TRBV27,CASKRTSSSGANVLTF,TGTGCCAGCAAAAGGACATCATCCTCTGGGGCCAACGTCCTGACTTTC
TRBJ1-2,NA,TRBD1,TRBV5-1,CASSLARGEGYTF,TGCGCCAGCAGCTTGGCCAGGGGGGAAGGCTACACCTTC
TRBJ2-2,many,NA,TRBV30,CAWSLDTGELFF,TGTGCCTGGAGTTTGGACACCGGGGAGCTGTTTTTT
TRBJ1-5,many,NA,TRBV6-1,CASKHSRGGQPQHF,TGTGCCAGCAAACACAGCAGGGGTGGACAGCCCCAGCATTTT
TRBJ1-2,many,TRBD1,TRBV27,CASSSPDRGRGLGGYTF,TGTGCCAGCAGTTCCCCGGACAGGGGGCGGGGTTTAGGAGGCTACACCTTC
TRBJ1-6,many,NA,TRBV12-3/TRBV12-4,CASSIDRGELTTLHF,TGTGCCAGCAGCATAGACAGAGGGGAGTTGACCACCCTCCACTTT
TRBJ2-7,once,TRBD1,TRBV11-3,CASSYRTGPYEQYF,TGTGCCAGCAGCTATCGGACAGGACCCTACGAGCAGTACTTC
TRBJ2-7,many,TRBD2,TRBV6-2/TRBV6-3,CASSKGLAGVYEQYF,TGTGCCAGCAGTAAGGGACTAGCGGGAGTGTACGAGCAGTACTTC
TRBJ2-7,many,NA,TRBV6-5,CASSYSSGASEQYF,TGTGCCAGCAGTTACTCTTCGGGGGCCTCCGAGCAGTACTTC
TRBJ1-2,few,NA,TRBV4-1,CASSQATAYGYTF,TGCGCCAGCAGCCAAGCGACAGCCTATGGCTACACCTTC